This TCR beta chain came from a study of T-cell memory formation after mild COVID-19. Study as a whole: Most TCR clusters belonged to a single donor.

Study observations and caveats: Pre-infection memory already had some responding clones, implying cross-reactive memory joined. Of the contracting clones, CD4+ ones lay mainly in CM and EM, and CD8+ ones in EMRA.

Constant-segment primers were used for 5'RACE, and the resulting TCR alpha and TCR beta cDNA libraries carried sample barcodes and UMIs. In TCRdb, the 5' RACE reads were re-called with MiXCR into one record per CDR3 protein. The sample has fewer than 650,000 distinct CDR3 sequences, around 15% seen once. This clonotype was detected ten times or more. Its antigen remains unidentified. Sequencing was done on a sample of PBMCs or a T cell subset sorted from them (not recorded which). This clonotype was obtained from an adult woman who had mild COVID-19 (a few samples of this study predate the infection). Cell type and time point are not known.

Written as DNA, the CDR3 is TGCAGTGCTAGAGCGGAGCGGGAGTATGCCGAGCAGTACTTC. Amino acids: CSARAEREYAEQYF. The V and J genes are TRBV20-1 and TRBJ2-7; 8 bases are a match to TRBD2. There are 14 residues in the CDR3. Germline CDR1 and CDR2: DFQATT and SNEGSKA (reference sequence). V lost 1 base, J lost 6 bases, and 8 bases stayed unmatched.